This TCR beta chain was retrieved from a study of blood T cell repertoires in COVID-19. About the research overall: COVID-19 samples collected from the United States, Italy and Spain covered acute and convalescent phases. The analysed material was cDNA or gDNA that came from T cells, B-cell-depleted T cells, or PBMCs.

Per the original methods: Reference gene primer amplification yielded estimated nucleated cell counts. TCRdb keeps only in-frame clones here, not all; method: immunoSEQ multiplex PCR. D and trimming come from the DNA, and the V and J calls and clone size come from that table. The table lists approximately 46,000 clones, approximately 77% of them singletons. The CDR3 is made up of 15 amino acids. Germline CDR1 SGHTA, CDR2 FQGNSA. V shed 5 bases and J shed 3 bases, with 16 bases lying between them. Sequencing was carried out using peripheral blood. The TCR comes from a woman in her 70s with acute or convalescent COVID-19. The chain links TRBV7-2 to TRBJ1-1, with a tentative D call TRBD1 (6 bases). The CDR3 DNA reads as TGTGCCAGCAGCCTACAGGGAAGGGTGGACACTGAAGCTTTCTTT. Its translation is CASSLQGRVDTEAFF.